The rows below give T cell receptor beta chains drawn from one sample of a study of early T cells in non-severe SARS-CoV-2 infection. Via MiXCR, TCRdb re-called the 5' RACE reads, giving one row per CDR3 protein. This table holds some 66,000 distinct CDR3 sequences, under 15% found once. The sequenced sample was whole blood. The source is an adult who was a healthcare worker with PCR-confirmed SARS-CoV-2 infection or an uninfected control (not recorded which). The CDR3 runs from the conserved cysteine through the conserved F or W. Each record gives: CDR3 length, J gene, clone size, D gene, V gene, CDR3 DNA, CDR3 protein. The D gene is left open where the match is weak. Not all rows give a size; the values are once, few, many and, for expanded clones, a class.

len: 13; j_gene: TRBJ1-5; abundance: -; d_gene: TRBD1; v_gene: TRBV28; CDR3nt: TGTGCCAGCAAGGGGGCCTTGGCATGGCCCCAGCATTTT; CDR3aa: CASKGALAWPQHF
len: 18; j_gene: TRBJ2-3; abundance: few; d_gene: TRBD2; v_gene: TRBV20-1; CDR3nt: TGCAGTGCTAGGAGACTAGCGGGGGCCGAAACTAGCACAGATACGCAGTATTTT; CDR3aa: CSARRLAGAETSTDTQYF
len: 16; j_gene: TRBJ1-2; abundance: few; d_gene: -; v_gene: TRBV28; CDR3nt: TGTGCCAGCAGTCCCCCTCGGGGGAATGTTCTCTATGGCTACACCTTC; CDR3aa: CASSPPRGNVLYGYTF
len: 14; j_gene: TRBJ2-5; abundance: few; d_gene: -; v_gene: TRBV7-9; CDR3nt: TGTGCCAGCACCCCCAGGGGCCCGTCGGAGACCCAGTACTTC; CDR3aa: CASTPRGPSETQYF
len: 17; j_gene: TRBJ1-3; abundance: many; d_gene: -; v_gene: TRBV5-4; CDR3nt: TGTGCCAGCAGCCAGGCCGGGGGCTCTTACTCTGGAAACACCATATATTTT; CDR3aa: CASSQAGGSYSGNTIYF
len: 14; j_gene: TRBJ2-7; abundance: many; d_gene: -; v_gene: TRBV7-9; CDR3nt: TGTGCCAGCAGCTCCTGGGCAACCCCTGGCGAGCAGTACTTC; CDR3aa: CASSSWATPGEQYF
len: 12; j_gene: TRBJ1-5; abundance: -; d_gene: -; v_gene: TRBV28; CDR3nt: TGTGCCAGCGTTTTGGTGGGCCAGCCCCAGCATTTT; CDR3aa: CASVLVGQPQHF
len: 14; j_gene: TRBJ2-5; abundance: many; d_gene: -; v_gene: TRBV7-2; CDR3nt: TGTGCCAGCAGCCACATGACAGCGCAAGAGACCCAGTACTTC; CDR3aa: CASSHMTAQETQYF
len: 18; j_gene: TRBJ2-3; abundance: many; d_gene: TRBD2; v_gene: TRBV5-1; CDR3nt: TGCGCCAGCAGCGGGGGACTAGCGGGTTTCACTAGCACAGATACGCAGTATTTT; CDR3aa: CASSGGLAGFTSTDTQYF
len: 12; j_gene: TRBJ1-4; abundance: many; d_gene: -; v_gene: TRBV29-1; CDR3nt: TGCAGCGTTGAAGATCTGGATGAAAAACTGTTTTTT; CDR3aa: CSVEDLDEKLFF
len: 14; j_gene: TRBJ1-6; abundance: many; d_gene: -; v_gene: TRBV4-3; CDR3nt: TGCGCCAGCAGCCCAACATCGAACGGTTCACCCCTCCACTTT; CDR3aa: CASSPTSNGSPLHF
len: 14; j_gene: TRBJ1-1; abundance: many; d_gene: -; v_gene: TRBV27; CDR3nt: TGTGCCAGCAGAGAAGGCAGGGGCTTTGGTGAAGCTTTCTTT; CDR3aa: CASREGRGFGEAFF
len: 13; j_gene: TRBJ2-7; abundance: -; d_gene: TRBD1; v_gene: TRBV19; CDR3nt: TGTGCCAGTACAGCCGGGACAGCCTACGAGCAGTACTTC; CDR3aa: CASTAGTAYEQYF
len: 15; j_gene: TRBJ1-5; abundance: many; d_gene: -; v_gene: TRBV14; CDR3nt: TGTGCCAGCAGCCAACAGGGGTATAGCAATCAGCCCCAGCATTTT; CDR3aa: CASSQQGYSNQPQHF
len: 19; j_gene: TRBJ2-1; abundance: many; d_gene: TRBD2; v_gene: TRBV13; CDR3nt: TGTGCCAGCAGCTCTTGGGACAGAATAGCGGGAGGGGGATACAATGAGCAGTTCTTC; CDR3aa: CASSSWDRIAGGGYNEQFF
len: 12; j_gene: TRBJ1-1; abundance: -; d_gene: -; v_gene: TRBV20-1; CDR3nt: TGCAGTGCTATGGGAGGGAACACTGAAGCTTTCTTT; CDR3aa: CSAMGGNTEAFF
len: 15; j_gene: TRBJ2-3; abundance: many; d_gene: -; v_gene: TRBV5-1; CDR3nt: TGCGCCAGCAGCTCTAACAGCGGGCTCGCAGATACGCAGTATTTT; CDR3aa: CASSSNSGLADTQYF
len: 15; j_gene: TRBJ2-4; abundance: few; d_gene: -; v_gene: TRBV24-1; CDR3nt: TGTGCCACCAGTGGAACACAGACCTTCGGCGACATTCAGTACTTC; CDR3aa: CATSGTQTFGDIQYF
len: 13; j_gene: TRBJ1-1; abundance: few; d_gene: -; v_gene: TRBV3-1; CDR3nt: TGTGCCAGCAGCCAGGGAGATTACACTGAAGCTTTCTTT; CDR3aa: CASSQGDYTEAFF
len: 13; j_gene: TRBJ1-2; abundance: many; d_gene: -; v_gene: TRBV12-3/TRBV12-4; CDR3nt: TGTGCCAGCAGTTTTTTGGGGGCTGGTGGCTACACCTTC; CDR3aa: CASSFLGAGGYTF
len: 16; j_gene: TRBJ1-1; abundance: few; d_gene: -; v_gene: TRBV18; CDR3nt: TGTGCCAGCTCACCCAGGGGCCCCGGACAGCTTTTAGAAGCTTTCTTT; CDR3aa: CASSPRGPGQLLEAFF
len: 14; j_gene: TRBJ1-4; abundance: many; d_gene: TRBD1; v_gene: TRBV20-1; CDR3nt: TGCAGTGCTAGTCAGGGGGCGCGGGGTGAAAAACTGTTTTTT; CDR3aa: CSASQGARGEKLFF
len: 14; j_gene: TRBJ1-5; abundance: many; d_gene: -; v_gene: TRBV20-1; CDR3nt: TGCAGTGCATTACAGACAGCACCCGATCAGCCCCAGCATTTT; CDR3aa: CSALQTAPDQPQHF
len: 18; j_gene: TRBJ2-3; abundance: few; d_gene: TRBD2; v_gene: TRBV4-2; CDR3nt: TGTGCCAGCAGCCAAGGTTTAGCGGGAGGGCCTAGCACAGATACGCAGTATTTT; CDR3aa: CASSQGLAGGPSTDTQYF
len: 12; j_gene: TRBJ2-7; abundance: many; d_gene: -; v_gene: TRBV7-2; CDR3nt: TGTGCCAGCACCCTACCCCCAGCCGAGCAGTACTTC; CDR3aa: CASTLPPAEQYF
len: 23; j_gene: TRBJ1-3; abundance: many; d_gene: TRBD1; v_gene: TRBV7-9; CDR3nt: TGTGCCAGCAGCAAGGGCTACCTTAGGGGACAGGCCGACTTCATCATCTCTGGAAACACCATATATTTT; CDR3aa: CASSKGYLRGQADFIISGNTIYF
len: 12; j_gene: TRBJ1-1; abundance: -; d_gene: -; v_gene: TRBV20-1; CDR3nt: TGCAGTGTGCAAGGGGGTTACACTGAAGCTTTCTTT; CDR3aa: CSVQGGYTEAFF
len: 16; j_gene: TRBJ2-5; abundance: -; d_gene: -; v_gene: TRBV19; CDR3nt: TGTGCCAGTAGTATCTCCGGACGGATAGCCTCAGAGACCCAGTACTTC; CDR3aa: CASSISGRIASETQYF
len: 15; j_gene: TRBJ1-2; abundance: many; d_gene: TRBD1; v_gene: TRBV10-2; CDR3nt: TGCGCCAGCAGTGATCGTCCCGAGGGGGCGCAGGGCTACACCTTC; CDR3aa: CASSDRPEGAQGYTF
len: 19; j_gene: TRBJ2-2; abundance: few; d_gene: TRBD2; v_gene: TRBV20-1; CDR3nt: TGCAGTGCTAGTCGCCTAGCGGGAGGGAAGTTCGCGAACACCGGGGAGCTGTTTTTT; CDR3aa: CSASRLAGGKFANTGELFF
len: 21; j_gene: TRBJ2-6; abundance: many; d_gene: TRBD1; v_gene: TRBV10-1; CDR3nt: TGCGCCACCCTTTTCCGGGACAGGGGCGCCCTATCTGCGACTGGGGCCAACGTCCTGACTTTC; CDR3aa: CATLFRDRGALSATGANVLTF
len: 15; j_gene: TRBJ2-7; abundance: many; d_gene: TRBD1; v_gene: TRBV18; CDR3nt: TGTGCCAGCTCATATGGGACAGGGGGAATCTACGAGCAGTACTTC; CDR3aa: CASSYGTGGIYEQYF
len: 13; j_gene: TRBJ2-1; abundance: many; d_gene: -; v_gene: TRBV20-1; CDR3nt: TGCAGTGCCCACGGGACGGTATACAATGAGCAGTTCTTC; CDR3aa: CSAHGTVYNEQFF